This T cell receptor beta chain appears in the sequencing data of a study of blood T cells in healthy people across ages. For the second PCR, which ran for about 6 to 11 cycles, a sample-barcoded 5' primer and a J-beta primer mix were used. The yield of each sample was at least 2.5 million CDR3-containing paired-end reads. Each CDR3 protein is one row after TCRdb ran MiXCR on the 5' RACE reads. The top ten clones hold 15% to 20% of a sample with hundreds of thousands of distinct CDR3 sequences, about 30% of them seen once. Notes on the study in general: Long-lived donors carried more naive CD4+ cells and greater diversity than aged donors.

The donors, aged roughly 6 to 100, were healthy Caucasians from Russia. Per sample, a minimum of 6.5 million PBMCs were isolated. V lost 0 bases and J 2 bases, leaving 11 bases between the germline ends. The CDR3 totals 15 residues. Germline V gene data show CDR1 as LGHDT and CDR2 as YNNKEL (reference sequence). In regard to this clonotype: Its antigen is as yet unknown.

The source is an elderly woman in good health. The sample was blood. The chain links TRBV3-1 to TRBJ2-7, with D uncertain. CDR3 DNA: TGTGCCAGCAGCCAAGAGGGCAATGGGCCCTACGAGCAGTACTTC. Amino acids: CASSQEGNGPYEQYF.